This is a list of T cell receptor beta chains from one sample in a study of shared clonotypes between healthy human individuals. Only in-frame clones appear in the TCRdb table, and some are missing; sequencing was by immunoSEQ multiplex PCR. Among about 520,000 clones, 70% to 85% were seen once, and the ten largest hold 9.5% to 15%. Sequencing used PBMCs. The receptors stem from a woman aged 40 to 50 in good health. Some clones in this sample may be carry-over from other donors' samples. CDR3s include the opening cysteine and the closing phenylalanine or tryptophan. The D gene is left open where the match is weak. Some rows mark clone size as missing; the rest say once, few, many or name a class of expanded clone.

CASSFRGDTQYF	TGTGCCAGCAGTTTTCGGGGGGATACGCAGTATTTT	TRBJ2-3	.	TRBV27	.
CASSLRQPAFGGYTF	TGTGCCAGCAGTTTGAGGCAGCCAGCCTTTGGGGGCTACACCTTC	TRBJ1-2	few	TRBV27	.
CASRVGAGGTTDTQYF	TGCGCCAGCAGAGTAGGGGCGGGCGGAACCACAGATACGCAGTATTTT	TRBJ2-3	few	TRBV5-1	.
CASRRKGGTKAFF	TGTGCCAGCAGACGAAAGGGGGGTACCAAAGCTTTCTTT	TRBJ1-1	.	TRBV27	.
CASRRTGGSGANVLTF	TGTGCCAGCAGACGAACAGGGGGGTCTGGGGCCAACGTCCTGACTTTC	TRBJ2-6	.	TRBV5-4	TRBD1
CASSFPSGWGGVLHEQFF	TGTGCCAGCAGCTTCCCGTCGGGATGGGGTGGGGTACTTCATGAGCAGTTCTTC	TRBJ2-1	.	TRBV5-4	.
CASSPRGAAALTNTEAFF	TGTGCCAGTAGTCCCCGGGGGGCGGCGGCGCTGACGAACACTGAAGCTTTCTTT	TRBJ1-1	.	TRBV19	.
CASSSPGIADTQYF	TGTGCCAGCAGCTCCCCGGGCATCGCAGATACGCAGTATTTT	TRBJ2-3	.	TRBV7-6	.
CASSPGTLLAYEQYF	TGCGCCAGCAGCCCCGGGACTTTGCTCGCCTACGAGCAGTACTTC	TRBJ2-7	.	TRBV5-1	.
CASSLSGPQDYGYTF	TGTGCCAGCAGCTTATCAGGGCCCCAAGACTATGGCTACACCTTC	TRBJ1-2	.	TRBV7-9	.